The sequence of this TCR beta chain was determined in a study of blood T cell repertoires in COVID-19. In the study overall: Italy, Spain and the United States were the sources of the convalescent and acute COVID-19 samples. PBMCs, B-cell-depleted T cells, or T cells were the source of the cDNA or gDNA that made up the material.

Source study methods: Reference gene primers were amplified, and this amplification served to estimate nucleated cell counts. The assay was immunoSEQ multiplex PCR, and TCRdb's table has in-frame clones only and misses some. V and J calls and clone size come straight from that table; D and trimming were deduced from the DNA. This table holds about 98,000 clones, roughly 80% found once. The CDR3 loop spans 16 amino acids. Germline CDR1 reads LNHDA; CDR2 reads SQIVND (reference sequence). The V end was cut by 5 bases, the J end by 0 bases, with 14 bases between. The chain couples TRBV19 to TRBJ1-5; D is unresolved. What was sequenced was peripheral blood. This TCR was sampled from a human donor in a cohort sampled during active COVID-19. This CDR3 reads CASSYSGVYSNQPQHF. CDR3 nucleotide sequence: TGTGCCAGTAGTTACAGCGGAGTTTATAGCAATCAGCCCCAGCATTTT. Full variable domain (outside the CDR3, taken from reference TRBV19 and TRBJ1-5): DGGITQSPKYLFRKEGQNVTLSCEQNLNHDAMYWYRQDPGQGLRLIYYSQIVNDFQKGDIAEGYSVSREKKESFPLTVTSAQKNPTAFYLCASSYSGVYSNQPQHFGDGTRLSIL.